These T cell receptor beta chains were read from a single sample in a study of T cells after yellow fever vaccination. Each CDR3 protein is one row after TCRdb ran MiXCR on the 5' RACE reads. The sample shows approximately 550,000 distinct CDR3 sequences, roughly 14% of them seen only once. The sample in question was PBMCs, obtained on the day of the yellow fever booster vaccination. These receptor sequences come from a man aged 25 to 40 who received the YFV17D yellow fever vaccine. CDR3s include the opening cysteine and the closing phenylalanine or tryptophan. Each record gives: J gene, V gene, CDR3 length, CDR3 protein.

TRBJ2-6	TRBV9	16	CASSPTRVVGANVLTF
TRBJ1-1	TRBV20-1	12	CSARGEGAEAFF
TRBJ2-5	TRBV15	15	CATNRDSHWGETQYF
TRBJ2-7	TRBV5-1	12	CASGPHRDEQYF
TRBJ2-1	TRBV12-3/TRBV12-4	15	CASRLTSGRYNEQFF
TRBJ1-2	TRBV12-3/TRBV12-4	13	CASSLSERRGYTF
TRBJ2-3	TRBV9	15	CASSPSPAPGLAQYF
TRBJ2-1	TRBV27	15	CASSSPGDRSYEQFF
TRBJ2-5	TRBV15	14	CATSTRGGEETQYF
TRBJ2-7	TRBV7-9	14	CASSSWTGHYEQYF